The 12 T cell receptor beta chains below were found in one sample sequenced in a study of blood T cell repertoires in COVID-19. Method: immunoSEQ multiplex PCR; TCRdb's copy keeps in-frame clones and lacks some. The sample includes about 48,000 clones, 80% to 90% of them seen just once. Sequenced input: peripheral blood. All receptors come from a human donor in a cohort sampled during active COVID-19. The donor label of this sample is uncertain.

This clone was detected once. The chain is built from TRBV28 and TRBJ1-5; D is possibly TRBD1 (5 bases). V was cut by 7 bases and J by 0 bases, with 10 bases left in between. From germline, CDR1 is MDHEN and CDR2 SYDVKM. The length of the CDR3 is 14 residues. The CDR3 DNA sequence: TGTGCCAGCAACCCGGACATTAGCAATCAGCCCCAGCATTTT. Its translation is CASNPDISNQPQHF.

The chain couples TRBV18 to TRBJ1-2, with a possible D match to TRBD1 (5 bases). CDR1 and CDR2 (germline): KGHSH, LQKENI. The CDR3 is made up of 14 amino acids. Trimming took off 4 bases at V and 4 bases at J, with 13 bases between the two ends. CDR3 coding DNA: TGTGCCAGCTCACAGCGGGGACTTGGCTATGGCTACACCTTC. This translates into CASSQRGLGYGYTF.

This sequence joins TRBV7-2 and TRBJ2-7, with D tentatively TRBD2 (6 bases). CDR1 is SGHTA and CDR2 is FQGNSA in the germline V gene. Deletions cut 4 bases from V and 3 bases from J, with 10 bases between. The CDR3 sequence is 13 residues long. The CDR3 loop is CASSWRGNYEQYF. Written as DNA, the CDR3 is TGTGCCAGCAGCTGGAGGGGAAACTACGAGCAGTACTTC.

This chain links TRBV21-1 with TRBJ2-3; the table's D call, TRBD2, has no DNA check behind it. TRBV21-1 is listed as a pseudogene. The CDR3 spans 19 residues. Here the CDR3 reads CATTPGEKTSGELENTQYF. CDR3 nucleotides: TGTGCCACCACGCCTGGGGAAAAGACTAGCGGGGAACTAGAGAATACGCAGTATTTT.

The genes are TRBV28 and TRBJ1-5; 11 bases are shared with TRBD1. This CDR3 is built from 16 residues. Looked up from germline, CDR1 is MDHEN and CDR2 is SYDVKM. The trim removed 4 bases at V and 8 bases at J, leaving 10 bases unmatched. CDR3 sequence reads: CASSSRTGGYVEPQHF. DNA for the CDR3: TGTGCCAGCAGTTCCCGGACAGGGGGCTACGTTGAGCCCCAGCATTTT.

The chain carries TRBV7-2 and TRBJ2-3, with TRBD1 matching 10 bases. The J segment lost 1 base and the V segment lost 5 bases, leaving 6 bases of the junction unmatched. The germline gives CDR1 SGHTA, CDR2 FQGNSA. The CDR3 sequence is 16 residues long. The DNA for the CDR3 is TGTGCCAGCAGCCTGACAGGGGGCATAGGCACAGATACGCAGTATTTT. Translated: CASSLTGGIGTDTQYF.

The CDR3 DNA follows: TGTGCCAGTAGTATACTAGCAACGATGAACACTGAAGCTTTCTTT. Its protein product is CASSILATMNTEAFF. The J gene is TRBJ1-1, the V gene TRBV19; no definite D call. V was trimmed by 2 bases and J by 0 bases, leaving 10 bases between them. The V gene's germline CDR1 is LNHDA and CDR2 SQIVND (reference sequence). The CDR3 consists of 15 residues.

The rearrangement links TRBV6-6 to TRBJ2-6; 8 nucleotides line up with TRBD1. J gave up 10 bases and V 2 bases, and 7 bases lay outside the gene matches. CDR1 and CDR2 from the germline V gene are MNHNY and SVGAGI (reference sequence). The CDR3 has 15 residues. CDR3 sequence reads: CASSYARDRRNVLTF. CDR3 bases: TGTGCCAGCAGTTACGCGAGGGACAGGCGAAACGTCCTGACTTTC.

This rearrangement joins TRBV5-1 to TRBJ2-1, with TRBD1 matching 9 bases. The ends lost 4 bases at V and 0 bases at J; junction bases unmatched: 8. The CDR3 runs to 17 residues. Germline CDR1 reads SGHRS; CDR2 reads YFSETQ. Here the CDR3 DNA reads TGCGCCAGCAGCCAGGGACAGGGCCTCCTCTCCTACAATGAGCAGTTCTTC. It encodes CASSQGQGLLSYNEQFF.

The chain is built from TRBV6-5 and TRBJ2-5, with TRBD2 matching 8 bases. The CDR3 sequence is 16 residues long. CDR1 and CDR2 from the germline V gene are MNHEY and SVGAGI. Germline trimming cut 0 bases from V and 3 bases from J; bases unmatched to any gene: 6. The CDR3 DNA reads TGTGCCAGCAGTTACTCCGGGACTAGATTAAAAGAGACCCAGTACTTC. It is translated as CASSYSGTRLKETQYF.

The J gene is TRBJ1-5, the V gene TRBV19; D might be TRBD1 (6 bases). The CDR3 totals 13 residues. Germline V gene sequence: CDR1 LNHDA, CDR2 SQIVND (reference sequence). With 10 bases removed from V and 5 bases from J, the gap between germline ends came to 15 bases. The CDR3, as DNA: TGTGCCACGGATTCAGGGGATTATCAGCCCCAGCATTTT. It specifies CATDSGDYQPQHF.

V gene TRBV5-1 combines with J gene TRBJ2-1; D might be TRBD1 (6 bases). From germline, CDR1 is SGHRS and CDR2 YFSETQ. V was trimmed by 4 bases and J by 7 bases, leaving 18 bases between them. The CDR3 covers 15 residues. The CDR3 bases are TGCGCCAGCAGCCCCCGGGACACCCCGGGAAATGAGCAGTTCTTC. Amino acids: CASSPRDTPGNEQFF.